The T cell receptor beta chain described here comes from a study of CD8 T cells in Susac syndrome. Sequencing of TCR beta covered CD8+ and CD4+ T cells obtained from blood. TEMRA cells underwent FACS enrichment and CD8+ and CD4+ T cells underwent negative isolation. The CDR3 is 13 residues long. CDR1 is MNHEY and CDR2 is SMNVEV in the germline V gene (reference sequence). V dropped 6 bases and J dropped 5; count of bases not matched to a gene: 7. A quantity of about 0.5 to 1 ug RNA underwent reverse transcription using random hexamers. TCRdb reprocessed the immunoSEQ multiplex PCR reads via MiXCR and lists one record per CDR3 protein. Here the sample spans some 260,000 distinct CDR3 sequences, around 84% being singletons.

The clonotype originates from a human donor with multiple sclerosis. The chain joins TRBV27 to TRBJ2-7; 7 bases agree with TRBD1. Sequencing input: CD8+ T cells from PBMCs. The CDR3 loop reads CASRETGYDEQYF. The DNA of the CDR3 is TGTGCCAGCAGGGAGACAGGGTACGACGAGCAGTACTTC.